The clone carrying this T cell receptor (beta chain) was counted a few times. The data originate from a study of T-cell reconstitution after alpha-beta-depleted transplantation in children. Construction of the TCRbeta library involved unique molecular identifiers. One entry per CDR3 protein results from TCRdb running MiXCR on the PCR reads. Here the sample spans 70,000 to 100,000 distinct CDR3 sequences, 10% to 15% being singletons. The CDR3 consists of 17 residues. In germline, CDR1 is LGHNA, CDR2 YSLEER. The ends were cut back, 0 bases at V and 3 bases at J, with 17 bases in the middle. This chain links TRBV4-3 with TRBJ1-1; D call uncertain. This TCR was recovered from a human donor who donated a stem cell graft to a child with inherited bone marrow failure. The sample was PBMCs from the stem cell graft donor, taken from the stem cell graft. This chain's CDR3 is CASSQDYQPTWDTEAFF. CDR3 DNA sequence: TGCGCCAGCAGCCAAGATTACCAGCCAACGTGGGACACTGAAGCTTTCTTT.